This T cell receptor beta chain was profiled in a study of blood T cell repertoires in COVID-19. Study-wide context: COVID-19 samples, acute and convalescent, were from the United States, Italy and Spain.

This CDR3 has 16 amino acids. V lost 0 bases to trimming and J lost 10 bases, with 21 bases between them. The germline CDR1 and CDR2 sequences are WNHNN and SYGVQD (reference sequence). Under the authors' procedure: The assay estimated nucleated cells by amplifying reference gene primers. Measured with immunoSEQ multiplex PCR; TCRdb has only the in-frame clones, and not every one. Clone size and the V and J calls come from that table; the DNA yielded D and trimming. The sample carries 130,000 to 150,000 clones, 70% to 90% recorded once. The chain uses TRBV10-1 and TRBJ1-1; D remains ambiguous. The receptor was derived from a human donor with acute or convalescent COVID-19. The donor label of this sample is uncertain. The material sequenced was peripheral blood. The CDR3 sequence: CASSESDPGRVRGAFF. The DNA for the CDR3 is TGCGCCAGCAGTGAGTCAGATCCGGGAAGGGTTCGCGGAGCTTTCTTT.